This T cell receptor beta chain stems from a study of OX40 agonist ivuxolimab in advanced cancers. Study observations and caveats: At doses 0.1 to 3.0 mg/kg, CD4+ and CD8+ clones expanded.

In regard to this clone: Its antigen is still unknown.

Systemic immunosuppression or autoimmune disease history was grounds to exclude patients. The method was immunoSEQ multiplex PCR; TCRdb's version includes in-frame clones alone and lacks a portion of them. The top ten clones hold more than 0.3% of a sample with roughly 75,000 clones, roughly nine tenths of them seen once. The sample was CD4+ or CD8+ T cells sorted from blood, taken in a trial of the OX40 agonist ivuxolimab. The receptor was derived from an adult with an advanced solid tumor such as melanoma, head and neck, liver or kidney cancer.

This CDR3 is CASSSDRPGTEAFF. CDR3 in DNA: TGTGCCAGCAGCTCGGACAGGCCGGGCACTGAAGCTTTCTTT. This chain connects TRBV7-9 to TRBJ1-1; 7 bases agree with TRBD1. This CDR3 region has 14 residues. J was trimmed by 4 bases and V by 4 bases; bases with no gene match: 6. Germline lookup yields CDR1 SEHNR and CDR2 FQNEAQ (reference sequence).